This T cell receptor beta chain came from a study of monozygotic twins with inflammatory bowel disease. Looked up from germline, CDR1 is SGHDT and CDR2 is YYEEEE. The CDR3 consists of 17 residues. Reprocessing the 5' RACE reads, TCRdb reports a single entry for every CDR3 protein and omits DNA. The sample table sets out 300,000 to 350,000 distinct CDR3 sequences. This chain links TRBV5-6 with TRBJ2-5. The sequenced material came from blood. The TCR originated in a human donor with ulcerative colitis or Crohn's disease, or a healthy co-twin of an affected twin (not recorded which). This CDR3 reads CASSSQLFPNTQETQYF.